This record looks at one TCR beta chain sequence and its context. Antigen: not known. This CDR3 contains 17 residues. CDR1 is PRHDT and CDR2 is FYEKMQ in the germline V gene (reference sequence). Trimming at V came to 0 bases and at J to 0 bases, leaving 6 bases not matched to a gene. The sample is drawn from a study of graft-versus-host responses after intestinal transplantation. Study-wide context: Multivisceral, liver-intestinal, or isolated intestinal transplants were performed in recipients. Regarding the study as a whole: Analysis identified GvH clones in recipient marrow, with some appearing first in ileum or blood. Across patients carrying graft-donor T cell macrochimerism, allografts held high graft-versus-host to host-versus-graft clonal ratios. Researchers found peak circulating GvH clone levels linked to early post-transplant HvG declines.

The repertoire was sequenced with immunoSEQ multiplex PCR; TCRdb's copy has only in-frame clones and lacks some. The sample holds tens of thousands of clones, roughly 90% seen once. This sequence joins TRBV13 and TRBJ1-1; the match to TRBD1 covers 8 bases. The sequence derives from a human donor who received an intestinal transplant. The sequences come from unstimulated CD8+ T cells sorted from spleen or lymph node cells, collected before intestinal transplant. This CDR3 reads CASSLGTSGQVNTEAFF. DNA for the CDR3: TGTGCCAGCAGCTTAGGAACCTCGGGACAGGTGAACACTGAAGCTTTCTTT.